The clone carrying this T cell receptor beta chain was counted at least ten times. The target antigen is unknown. Germline V gene sequence: CDR1 MNHEY, CDR2 SVGEGT. Deletions cut 2 bases from V and 4 bases from J, with 15 bases between. The CDR3 totals 16 residues. Each cDNA molecule carried a unique molecular identifier. Each CDR3 protein is one row after TCRdb ran MiXCR on the 5' RACE reads. The sample has tens of thousands of distinct CDR3 sequences, around 11% seen once. The sample belongs to a study of early T cells in non-severe SARS-CoV-2 infection. Study-level background: Chains were not paired, and sequencing was done on bulk RNA from unsorted whole blood. Study-level points and caveats: Sequences matched to VDJdb favored anti-spike CD8 responses, while private and CD4 specificities were missed.

The sample here was whole blood, taken at baseline. The chain couples TRBV6-2 or TRBV6-3 to TRBJ2-1, with D unclear. The clonotype comes from an adult who was a healthcare worker with PCR-confirmed SARS-CoV-2 infection or an uninfected control (not recorded which). The CDR3 loop reads CASSYRTSQRYNEQFF. In nucleotides, the CDR3 is TGTGCCAGCAGTTACCGTACCTCCCAACGGTACAATGAGCAGTTCTTC.